What follows is one T cell receptor (beta chain) and its context. The data are from a study of blood T cell repertoires in COVID-19. About the research overall: T cells, B-cell-depleted T cells, or PBMCs supplied cDNA or gDNA.

The CDR3 is 15 residues long. The germline gives CDR1 SGHRS, CDR2 YFSETQ. Trimming took off 0 bases at V and 0 bases at J, with 8 bases between the two ends. Original data processing: Using reference gene primer amplification, nucleated cell counts were estimated. Produced via immunoSEQ multiplex PCR; TCRdb's table is partial and in-frame only. Clonal size and the V and J genes are those of that table, whereas D and trimming came from the DNA. The profile covers 200,000 to 250,000 clones, with around 90% appearing a single time and about 6.3% taken by the ten largest. Grouping used clinical history reported by participants in a survey and questionnaire.

This clonotype originated in a woman aged 25 to 39 with acute COVID-19. Material: PBMCs or T cells enriched from blood (not recorded which). The V call is TRBV5-1, the J call TRBJ2-3; TRBD2 is a possible D gene (6 bases). The CDR3 bases are TGCGCCAGCAGCTTGGCTAGCGCTAGCACAGATACGCAGTATTTT. Residues: CASSLASASTDTQYF.